One and the same sample provided the 9 T cell receptor beta chains below, sequenced in a study of CD8 T cells in Susac syndrome. RNA totalling 0.5 to 1 ug underwent reverse transcription with random hexamers. Using its own MiXCR run on the immunoSEQ multiplex PCR reads, TCRdb lists one record per CDR3 protein. The sample consists of about 180,000 distinct CDR3 sequences, 90% to 95% of them appearing once. The sequenced sample was CD4+ T cells from PBMCs. These receptors were obtained from a human donor with Susac syndrome.

The CDR3 nucleotides read TGTGCCAGCAGTGAAGGGGATAGGCCTGAGCAGTTCTTC. It encodes CASSEGDRPEQFF. V is TRBV2 and J is TRBJ2-1; D is ambiguous. Per germline, CDR1 SNHLY and CDR2 FYNNEI. Deletions cut 1 base from V and 9 bases from J, with 10 bases between. The CDR3 totals 13 residues.

The rearrangement uses TRBV3-1 and TRBJ2-2; unclear D gene. The length of the CDR3 is 15 residues. Looked up from germline, CDR1 is LGHDT and CDR2 is YNNKEL (reference sequence). Trimming took 6 bases from V and 5 from J, leaving 16 bases between them. CDR3 in DNA: TGTGCCAGCAGTTATGGCAAGGGAAATACCGGGGAGCTGTTTTTT. Translated: CASSYGKGNTGELFF.

The chain has TRBV29-1 and TRBJ2-7; 7 nucleotides match TRBD1. V shed 4 bases, J shed 5 bases, and the junction held 8 bases outside the gene matches. This CDR3 spans 13 amino acids. Per the germline V gene, CDR1 is SQVTM and CDR2 is ANQGSEA. CDR3 sequence (DNA): TGCAGCGTTGTCCGGACAGGTAACCACGAGCAGTACTTC. Translating it yields CSVVRTGNHEQYF.

The J gene is TRBJ2-7, the V gene TRBV5-1, with D perhaps matching TRBD1 (6 bases). The germline gives CDR1 SGHRS, CDR2 YFSETQ. Trimming stripped 0 bases from V and 7 bases from J, with 14 bases between. This CDR3 region has 14 residues. The CDR3 sequence: CASSLDRAYREQYF. The CDR3 DNA reads TGCGCCAGCAGCTTGGACAGGGCCTACAGGGAGCAGTACTTC.

This sequence joins TRBV12-3 or TRBV12-4 and TRBJ1-6, with a tentative D call TRBD1 (5 bases). The V gene lost 5 bases and the J gene lost 7 bases, with 12 bases spanning the gap. This CDR3 has 14 residues. The DNA of the CDR3 is TGTGCCAGCAGTCCGGGACGGCACAATTCACCCCTCCACTTT. Its protein product is CASSPGRHNSPLHF.

The J gene is TRBJ1-6, the V gene TRBV6-1; D is uncertain. The CDR3 is 13 residues long. Germline CDR1 is MNHNS and CDR2 is SASEGT. Trimming cost V 3 bases and J 10 bases, with 10 bases left between them. The CDR3 DNA sequence: TGTGCCAGCAGTGATGGCCTCAGGTCACCCCTCCACTTT. The encoded protein is CASSDGLRSPLHF.

This rearrangement joins TRBV12-3 or TRBV12-4 to TRBJ1-1, with TRBD1 matching 8 bases. The length of the CDR3 is 14 residues. J lost 1 base, V lost 7 bases, and 5 bases had no gene match. The CDR3 DNA is TGTGCCAGCATCCCGGGACAGGCGAACACTGAAGCTTTCTTT. This gives the protein CASIPGQANTEAFF.

The V call is TRBV12-3 or TRBV12-4, the J call TRBJ1-2, with 7 bases aligning to TRBD1. The CDR3 runs 12 residues. The trim removed 7 bases at V and 7 bases at J, leaving 6 bases unmatched. CDR3 bases: TGTGCCAGCACTTCGACAGGGACTGGCTACACCTTC. It is translated as CASTSTGTGYTF.

V usage is TRBV20-1 and J usage is TRBJ2-3; 8 nucleotides agree with TRBD2. CDR3 length equals 14 residues. Germline trimming cut 4 bases from V and 2 bases from J; bases unmatched to any gene: 5. The V gene's germline CDR1 is DFQATT and CDR2 SNEGSKA (reference sequence). The CDR3 spells CSAKKAGATDTQYF. In DNA form, the CDR3 reads TGCAGTGCTAAGAAAGCGGGGGCCACAGATACGCAGTATTTT.